Following are 10 T cell receptor beta chains from one sample sequenced in a study of identical twins. TCRdb re-called the 5' RACE reads through MiXCR, storing one row per CDR3 protein. The sample holds some 1,700,000 distinct CDR3 sequences; less than 35% are singletons and the top ten take 0.27%. Sequenced input: cord blood. The receptors derive from a newborn girl in good health.

The chain recombines TRBV19 with TRBJ2-1; D is undetermined. The CDR3 is made up of 15 amino acids. Germline-derived CDR1 and CDR2 are LNHDA and SQIVND (reference sequence). V lost 3 bases, J lost 6 bases, and 15 bases lay in between. As DNA, the CDR3 is TGTGCCAGTAGTATCCGGGCCCCCATAACCAATGAGCAGTTCTTC. The encoded protein is CASSIRAPITNEQFF.

The V and J genes are TRBV20-1 and TRBJ2-3; 9 positions match TRBD2. V trimming: 2 bases; J trimming: 5 bases; junction bases outside the gene matches: 5. In germline, CDR1 is DFQATT, CDR2 SNEGSKA (reference sequence). The CDR3 has 14 amino acids. CDR3 residues: CSARPGLARDTQYF. CDR3 in DNA: TGCAGTGCTAGACCGGGACTAGCAAGAGATACGCAGTATTTT.

This clonotype has only a few counts. The CDR3 sequence is CASTESGALNQPQHF. The CDR3 nucleotides read TGTGCCAGCACCGAATCAGGGGCCTTAAATCAGCCCCAGCATTTT. The rearrangement links TRBV6-1 to TRBJ1-5; possible D gene TRBD1, 6 bases. V shed 7 bases and J shed 4 bases, with 17 bases lying between them. The CDR3 loop spans 15 amino acids. Germline V CDR1 and CDR2: MNHNS, SASEGT.

This chain joins TRBV4-1 and TRBJ1-2; 8 nucleotides align to TRBD1. With 1 base clipped from V and 8 bases from J, the junction kept 6 bases outside the gene matches. This CDR3 comprises 14 residues. The germline gives CDR1 MGHRA, CDR2 YSYEKL. This CDR3 reads CASSQVRGPRGYTF. DNA of the CDR3: TGCGCCAGCAGCCAAGTCAGGGGGCCGCGGGGCTACACCTTC.

CDR3 protein: CASRKQGDRYSPLHF. The CDR3 bases are TGTGCCAGCAGGAAACAGGGGGATAGGTATTCACCCCTCCACTTT. The J gene is TRBJ1-6, the V gene TRBV2; 8 nucleotides match TRBD1. This CDR3 has 15 residues. Trimming at V came to 6 bases and at J to 8 bases, leaving 9 bases not matched to a gene. CDR1 is SNHLY and CDR2 is FYNNEI in the germline V gene.

This chain connects TRBV27 to TRBJ2-4; no firm D call. The ends were cut back, 8 bases at V and 1 base at J, with 12 bases in the middle. The CDR3 sequence is 14 residues long. Germline-derived CDR1 and CDR2 are MNHEY and SMNVEV (reference sequence). CDR3 coding DNA: TGTGCCAGCGCCCTCTACAGTGCCAAAAACATTCAGTACTTC. This translates into CASALYSAKNIQYF.

This clonotype turned up a few times. The chain carries TRBV12-3 or TRBV12-4 and TRBJ1-6; weak D call: TRBD1 (6 bases). The germline V and J ends were trimmed by 7 bases and 3 bases, with 10 bases remaining between them. The CDR3 is 14 residues long. The CDR3 protein is CASTRTDYNSPLHF. DNA for the CDR3: TGTGCCAGCACCCGGACAGACTATAATTCACCCCTCCACTTT.

This clonotype was counted only a few times. CDR3 amino acids: CATSDGTRAGQETQYF. CDR3 nucleotides: TGTGCCACCAGTGATGGGACACGGGCAGGCCAAGAGACCCAGTACTTC. The rearrangement links TRBV24-1 to TRBJ2-5, with a possible D match to TRBD1 (6 bases). Trimming left V 3 bases short and J 1 base short, with 14 bases between. CDR3 length: 16 amino acids. Germline V gene sequence: CDR1 KGHDR, CDR2 SFDVKD.

The chain links TRBV5-1 to TRBJ2-1, with a weak D call TRBD1 (5 bases). The CDR3 sequence is 15 residues long. CDR1 is SGHRS, CDR2 YFSETQ, per germline. V was clipped by 1 base and J by 2 bases, with 10 bases between them. The CDR3 spells CASSLYQGAYNEQFF. DNA for the CDR3: TGCGCCAGCAGCTTGTACCAGGGCGCCTACAATGAGCAGTTCTTC.

The V call is TRBV24-1, the J call TRBJ2-4; D is ambiguous. With the DNA end fitting TRBJ2-7 better, the J assignment may be wrong. The CDR3 totals 13 residues. CDR1 KGHDR and CDR2 SFDVKD come from the germline V gene. Here the CDR3 reads CATSDASGLEQYF. In DNA form, the CDR3 reads TGTGCCACCAGTGATGCCTCTGGCCTCGAGCAGTACTTC.